Following are 30 T cell receptor beta chains from one sample sequenced in a study of T cell changes during pregnancy in multiple sclerosis. Measured with immunoSEQ multiplex PCR; TCRdb has only the in-frame clones, and not every one. The repertoire holds about 130,000 clones, with roughly 95% as singletons. The sequenced sample was peripheral blood, obtained after pregnancy. These receptors originate from a female donor with multiple sclerosis, enrolled in a pregnancy study.

The chain has TRBV5-1 and TRBJ2-7, with 7 positions matching TRBD1. Looked up from germline, CDR1 is SGHRS and CDR2 is YFSETQ. CDR3 length: 14 residues. The trim removed 4 bases at V and 2 bases at J, leaving 6 bases unmatched. In DNA form, the CDR3 reads TGCGCCAGCAGCCGGGGACAGACAACCTACGAGCAGTACTTC. Translating it yields CASSRGQTTYEQYF.

The chain has TRBV7-6 and TRBJ2-1; D is uncertain. This CDR3 comprises 13 residues. CDR1 SGHVS and CDR2 FNYEAQ come from the germline V gene. V lost 3 bases, J lost 8 bases, and 11 bases lay in between. CDR3 region: CASSFSSYDEQFF. The CDR3 DNA reads TGTGCCAGCAGCTTCAGTTCATACGATGAGCAGTTCTTC.

This rearrangement joins TRBV6-6 to TRBJ2-3; D not resolved. CDR1 and CDR2 (germline): MNHNY, SVGAGI (reference sequence). V was clipped by 7 bases and J by 5 bases, with 7 bases between them. CDR3 length equals 11 residues. CDR3 bases: TGTGCCAGCACCCTAAGAGATACGCAGTATTTT. Translating gives CASTLRDTQYF.

This clone was detected only once. The chain combines TRBV6-6 with TRBJ2-2; D remains unclear. Trimming pared 7 bases from V and 0 bases from J, leaving 6 bases between. CDR3 length: 13 residues. Germline V CDR1 and CDR2: MNHNY, SVGAGI (reference sequence). The CDR3 DNA follows: TGTGCCAGCAAACAGACGAACACCGGGGAGCTGTTTTTT. It codes for CASKQTNTGELFF.

This sequence joins TRBV28 and TRBJ2-2, with 8 bases aligning to TRBD2. V was pared by 2 bases and J by 4 bases, with 0 bases of the junction left unmatched. This CDR3 is built from 14 residues. From germline, CDR1 is MDHEN and CDR2 SYDVKM. The CDR3 nucleotides are TGTGCCAGCAGTTTAAGCGGGGGCACCGGGGAGCTGTTTTTT. It specifies CASSLSGGTGELFF.

The chain recombines TRBV5-1 with TRBJ2-1, with TRBD2 matching 8 bases. The CDR3 length is 14 residues. The germline V gene encodes CDR1 SGHRS and CDR2 YFSETQ. The ends lost 4 bases at V and 8 bases at J; junction bases unmatched: 8. CDR3 DNA sequence: TGCGCCAGCAGCACCCCCCCCGGGAGGGATGAGCAGTTCTTC. Amino acids: CASSTPPGRDEQFF.

The chain uses TRBV7-9 and TRBJ2-7, with TRBD2 as a possible D gene (5 bases). V was cut by 3 bases and J by 4 bases, with 13 bases left in between. The germline gives CDR1 SEHNR, CDR2 FQNEAQ (reference sequence). CDR3 length: 14 residues. CDR3 loop: CASSLRGLEYEQYF. Written as DNA, the CDR3 is TGTGCCAGCAGCTTGAGAGGGTTGGAGTACGAGCAGTACTTC.

The chain combines TRBV11-2 with TRBJ2-1, with 8 bases aligning to TRBD2. The CDR3 totals 16 residues. The V and J ends lost 5 bases and 8 bases, in that order; junction bases with no gene match: 14. Per the germline V gene, CDR1 is SGHAT and CDR2 is FQNNGV. The CDR3 coding sequence is TGTGCCAGCAGCCGAATAGGCAGCGGGAGTAGGGATGAGCAGTTCTTC. It codes for CASSRIGSGSRDEQFF.

This clone was seen just once. The rearrangement links TRBV2 to TRBJ1-2, with TRBD1 identical over 7 bases. The CDR3 spans 14 residues. V trimming: 6 bases; J trimming: 3 bases; junction bases outside the gene matches: 7. From germline, CDR1 is SNHLY and CDR2 FYNNEI. Written as DNA, the CDR3 is TGTGCCAGCAGCCCCCGGGGGACAGACTATGGCTACACCTTC. This sequence encodes CASSPRGTDYGYTF.

The V call is TRBV6-5, the J call TRBJ1-2; 7 bases match TRBD1. V dropped 0 bases and J dropped 5; count of bases not matched to a gene: 6. The CDR3 loop spans 15 amino acids. The germline CDR1 and CDR2 sequences are MNHEY and SVGAGI. CDR3 bases: TGTGCCAGCAGTTACTCTGGGACAGAATGGTATGGCTACACCTTC. Residues: CASSYSGTEWYGYTF.

CDR3 DNA: TGTGCCAGCCACCCGGTGGGGGGGGCCTACAATGAGCAGTTCTTC. It yields the protein CASHPVGGAYNEQFF. This chain links TRBV2 with TRBJ2-1, with TRBD2 identical over 7 bases. Germline CDR1 is SNHLY and CDR2 is FYNNEI. This CDR3 has 15 residues. The J segment lost 2 bases and the V segment lost 8 bases, leaving 9 bases of the junction unmatched.

This clone has a single count. V is TRBV25-1 and J is TRBJ2-3; 9 nucleotides match TRBD2. The CDR3 totals 15 residues. The J segment lost 2 bases and the V segment lost 6 bases, leaving 6 bases of the junction unmatched. Per the germline V gene, CDR1 is MGHDK and CDR2 is SYGVNS. CDR3 bases: TGTGCCAGCAGAGCTAGCGGGACCCCCACAGATACGCAGTATTTT. Amino acids: CASRASGTPTDTQYF.

The CDR3 coding sequence is TGTGCCAGCAGCTTAGGGACAGGGCGCTCTGGGGCCAACGTCCTGACTTTC. This gives the protein CASSLGTGRSGANVLTF. V gene TRBV7-9 combines with J gene TRBJ2-6, with 8 bases lining up with TRBD1. The CDR3 contains 17 residues. The V segment lost 1 base and the J segment 0 bases; nucleotides outside the gene matches: 2. In germline, CDR1 is SEHNR, CDR2 FQNEAQ (reference sequence).

V gene TRBV19 combines with J gene TRBJ2-5; no clear D. Germline values: CDR1 LNHDA, CDR2 SQIVND (reference sequence). The CDR3 is 16 amino acids. Between the trimmed V and J ends, which lost 2 bases and 2 bases, there was a span of 15 bases. CDR3 residues: CASSITATREQETQYF. The CDR3 DNA follows: TGTGCCAGTAGTATAACGGCGACTCGCGAGCAAGAGACCCAGTACTTC.

This rearrangement joins TRBV29-1 to TRBJ2-7, with D perhaps matching TRBD2 (8 bases). The ends were cut back, 3 bases at V and 5 bases at J, with 20 bases in the middle. CDR3 size: 15 residues. Germline V gene data show CDR1 as SQVTM and CDR2 as ANQGSEA. CDR3 nucleotides: TGCAGCGTTGACAGGGGGAGCGGGAGAGTACACGAGCAGTACTTC. Encoded protein: CSVDRGSGRVHEQYF.

The chain combines TRBV25-1 with TRBJ1-2, with 8 bases identical to TRBD1. J was trimmed by 7 bases and V by 8 bases; bases with no gene match: 15. CDR3 length equals 15 residues. From germline, CDR1 is MGHDK and CDR2 SYGVNS. The CDR3: CASAPPGQELGGYTF. Here the CDR3 DNA reads TGTGCCAGCGCACCCCCGGGACAGGAGTTAGGTGGCTACACCTTC.

This clone has a single count. The gene calls are TRBV28 and TRBJ2-7; TRBD2 agrees at 7 bases. Trimming at V came to 3 bases and at J to 6 bases, leaving 8 bases not matched to a gene. This CDR3 contains 14 residues. Germline values: CDR1 MDHEN, CDR2 SYDVKM. Written as DNA, the CDR3 is TGTGCCAGCAGTTTCTGGCGGGAGTCCGGCGAGCAGTACTTC. Translated: CASSFWRESGEQYF.

This chain links TRBV5-1 with TRBJ2-7; 10 bases map to TRBD2. CDR1 and CDR2 (germline): SGHRS, YFSETQ. V lost 4 bases, J lost 6 bases, and 13 bases stayed unmatched. The CDR3 has 16 amino acids. The CDR3 protein is CASSPLGTSEGGEQYF. For the CDR3, the DNA is TGCGCCAGCAGCCCCCTGGGGACTAGCGAAGGCGGCGAGCAGTACTTC.

J is TRBJ1-2 and V is TRBV7-2; D is uncertain. The germline V and J ends were trimmed by 5 bases and 2 bases, with 24 bases remaining between them. This CDR3 has 18 amino acids. CDR1 and CDR2 from the germline V gene are SGHTA and FQGNSA. The DNA of the CDR3 is TGTGCCAGCAGCCCCACTTTACCCTTCGACGTACAGAACTATGGCTACACCTTC. It is translated as CASSPTLPFDVQNYGYTF.

The chain carries TRBV7-2 and TRBJ2-7; D perhaps matches TRBD1 (5 bases). The V gene lost 5 bases and the J gene lost 0 bases, with 20 bases spanning the gap. Germline CDR1 is SGHTA and CDR2 is FQGNSA. This CDR3 is 17 amino acids long. The CDR3 DNA is TGTGCCAGCAGCGTATCCCTCAGGCAGGGTAGCTCCTACGAGCAGTACTTC. Translation gives CASSVSLRQGSSYEQYF.

The chain combines TRBV2 with TRBJ2-5; 10 positions match TRBD2. V lost 3 bases, J lost 0 bases, and 22 bases stayed unmatched. Per the germline V gene, CDR1 is SNHLY and CDR2 is FYNNEI. The CDR3 loop spans 22 amino acids. The DNA for the CDR3 is TGTGCCAGCAGTGACGATTCAACTAGCGGGACCCAGGGCACCTCGTACCAAGAGACCCAGTACTTC. Translating gives CASSDDSTSGTQGTSYQETQYF.

V usage is TRBV10-2 and J usage is TRBJ1-5; no firm D call. Germline loops: CDR1 WSHSY, CDR2 SAAADI. There are 16 residues in the CDR3. Deletions cut 5 bases from V and 1 base from J, with 15 bases between. CDR3 sequence: CASSSTDPMSNQPQHF. As DNA, the CDR3 is TGCGCCAGCAGTTCTACAGACCCTATGAGCAATCAGCCCCAGCATTTT.

The CDR3 DNA is TGTGCCAGCAGCTTAGTGGTACAGGGGTACAATGAGCAGTTCTTC. Protein sequence: CASSLVVQGYNEQFF. The chain joins TRBV7-2 to TRBJ2-1, with 7 bases that match TRBD1. The CDR3 loop spans 15 amino acids. The J segment lost 4 bases and the V segment lost 1 base, leaving 4 bases of the junction unmatched. Germline V gene data show CDR1 as SGHTA and CDR2 as FQGNSA.

The V call is TRBV18, the J call TRBJ2-7; 7 bases fit TRBD1. V lost 3 bases to trimming and J lost 5 bases; unmatched junction nucleotides: 7. CDR1 is KGHSH, CDR2 LQKENI, per germline. The CDR3 is made up of 14 amino acids. The CDR3 spells CASSPTGVPHEQYF. In nucleotides, the CDR3 is TGTGCCAGCTCACCTACAGGGGTGCCCCACGAGCAGTACTTC.

The chain joins TRBV19 to TRBJ2-3; TRBD1 matches 8 bases. V was pared by 9 bases and J by 5 bases, with 7 bases of the junction left unmatched. CDR3 length: 13 residues. Per the germline V gene, CDR1 is LNHDA and CDR2 is SQIVND (reference sequence). The CDR3: CASGQGSKDTQYF. In nucleotides, the CDR3 is TGTGCCAGCGGACAGGGAAGTAAAGATACGCAGTATTTT.

This clone was detected once. The J gene is TRBJ2-2, the V gene TRBV10-3, with a tentative D call TRBD1 (6 bases). This CDR3 has 16 amino acids. V lost 0 bases to trimming and J lost 2 bases, with 10 bases between them. Germline CDR1 and CDR2: ENHRY and SYGVKD. CDR3 amino acids: CAISESSRGNTGELFF. The CDR3, as DNA: TGTGCCATCAGTGAGTCGTCCAGGGGTAACACCGGGGAGCTGTTTTTT.

In its sample, this clone was seen once. The chain links TRBV30 to TRBJ2-7, with a possible D match to TRBD2 (5 bases). V lost 0 bases and J 4 bases, leaving 13 bases between the germline ends. The CDR3 length is 14 residues. CDR1 and CDR2 (germline): GTSNPN, SVGIG (reference sequence). CDR3 sequence reads: CAWSVGDYPYEQYF. As DNA, the CDR3 is TGTGCCTGGAGTGTCGGAGACTACCCATACGAGCAGTACTTC.

The chain employs TRBV5-1 and TRBJ2-1, with D unresolved. CDR3 length: 15 amino acids. V lost 1 base and J lost 3, with 11 bases in between. Looked up from germline, CDR1 is SGHRS and CDR2 is YFSETQ. The CDR3 region has the DNA TGCGCCAGCAGCTTGATCGCGAACCTCTACAATGAGCAGTTCTTC. Translating gives CASSLIANLYNEQFF.

This clone was found many times. The chain couples TRBV7-2 to TRBJ2-7; 8 bases fit TRBD2. CDR3 size: 15 residues. V shed 2 bases and J 4 bases; nucleotides not matched to a gene: 7. The germline CDR1 and CDR2 sequences are SGHTA and FQGNSA. The CDR3 is CASSLYGTRSYEQYF. The DNA of the CDR3 is TGTGCCAGCAGCTTATATGGGACTAGGTCTTACGAGCAGTACTTC.

This chain uses TRBV6-4 with TRBJ2-7; TRBD2 agrees at 14 bases. There are 15 residues in the CDR3. J was trimmed by 6 bases and V by 4 bases; bases with no gene match: 5. Germline assignment: CDR1 MRHNA and CDR2 SNTAGT. The CDR3 is CASSGGTSGRAEQYF. CDR3 sequence (DNA): TGTGCCAGCAGTGGGGGGACTAGCGGGAGAGCCGAGCAGTACTTC.